This T cell receptor beta chain stems from a study of PD-L1 blockade in urothelial cancer. Germline assignment: CDR1 GTSNPN and CDR2 SVGIG (reference sequence). V was pared by 0 bases and J by 4 bases, with 12 bases between. The CDR3 contains 14 residues. This table comes from immunoSEQ multiplex PCR, and its TCRdb copy is limited to in-frame clones, with some not included. There are some 77,000 clones in the sample; about 90% occur only once, and 4.5% to 6.5% lies in the top ten. This clonotype was obtained from a woman in her seventies with urothelial cancer. Sequencing used PBMCs, obtained around atezolizumab (anti-PD-L1) treatment. The rearrangement joins TRBV30 to TRBJ2-5; D not certain. CDR3 coding DNA: TGTGCCTGGAGTGTACATGAGACACCAGAGACCCAGTACTTC. This codes for CAWSVHETPETQYF.